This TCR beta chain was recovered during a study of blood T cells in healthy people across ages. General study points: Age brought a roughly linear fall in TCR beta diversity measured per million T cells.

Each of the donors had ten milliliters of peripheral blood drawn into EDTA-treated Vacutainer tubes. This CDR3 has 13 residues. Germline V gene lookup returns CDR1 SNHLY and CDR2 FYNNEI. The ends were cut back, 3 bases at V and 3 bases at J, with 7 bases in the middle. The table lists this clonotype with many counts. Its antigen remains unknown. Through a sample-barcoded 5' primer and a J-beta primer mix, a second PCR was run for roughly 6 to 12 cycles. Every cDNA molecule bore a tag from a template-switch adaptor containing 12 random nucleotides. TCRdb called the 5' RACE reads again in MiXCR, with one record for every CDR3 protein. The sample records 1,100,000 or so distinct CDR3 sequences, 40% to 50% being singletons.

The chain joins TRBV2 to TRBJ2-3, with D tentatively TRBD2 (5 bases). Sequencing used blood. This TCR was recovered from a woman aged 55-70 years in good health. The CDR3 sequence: CASSDGVTDTQYF. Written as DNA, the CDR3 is TGTGCCAGCAGTGACGGGGTGACAGATACGCAGTATTTT.